These 13 T cell receptor beta chains came from one sample sequenced in a study of chemoradiotherapy in HPV16-positive cancers. Assay: immunoSEQ multiplex PCR; the TCRdb copy retains only in-frame clones and omits some. The table shows approximately 5,000 clones, with around 83% occurring only once. The sample was acquired from a patient who underwent chemoradiotherapy. The receptors shown here come from a human donor with HPV-associated anogenital cancer.

V gene TRBV19 combines with J gene TRBJ2-2; D perhaps matches TRBD2 (5 bases). There are 14 residues in the CDR3. CDR1 is LNHDA, CDR2 SQIVND, per germline (reference sequence). Trimming took 5 bases from V and 1 from J, leaving 8 bases between them. CDR3 sequence (DNA): TGTGCCAGTAGTCCGGGAAAGAACACCGGGGAGCTGTTTTTT. Translated, it gives CASSPGKNTGELFF.

This clone was picked up one time. The chain joins TRBV11-3 to TRBJ1-3; 7 positions match TRBD1. Trimming cost V 6 bases and J 4 bases; bases outside gene matches: 6. In germline, CDR1 is SGHNT, CDR2 YENEEA. This CDR3 region has 14 residues. CDR3 DNA sequence: TGTGCCAGCAGACCGACAGGGCTCGGAAACACCATATATTTT. Translating gives CASRPTGLGNTIYF.

The chain links TRBV21-1 to TRBJ1-2. TRBV21-1 is labeled a pseudogene. CDR3 length: 14 residues. The CDR3 DNA follows: TGTGCCAGCAGCAAAGGATCGGGAAACTATGGCTACACCTTC. This codes for CASSKGSGNYGYTF.

The CDR3 loop is CASSPRGTGGAGYNEQYF. The CDR3 DNA reads as TGTGCCAGTAGTCCAAGGGGGACAGGGGGCGCAGGTTACAACGAGCAGTACTTC. The gene calls are TRBV19 and TRBJ2-7, with 12 bases fitting TRBD1. This CDR3 is 18 amino acids long. CDR1 is LNHDA, CDR2 SQIVND, per germline (reference sequence). The V segment lost 5 bases and the J segment 5 bases; nucleotides outside the gene matches: 16.

This sequence joins TRBV28 and TRBJ1-2; maybe TRBD1 (5 bases). CDR1 is MDHEN, CDR2 SYDVKM, per germline. Trimming left V 0 bases short and J 0 bases short, with 20 bases between. The CDR3 contains 19 residues. The CDR3 DNA reads as TGTGCCAGCAGTTTATGGACAAGGGGAAATCTGTATACTAACTATGGCTACACCTTC. Its translation is CASSLWTRGNLYTNYGYTF.

V is TRBV6-1 and J is TRBJ2-7; TRBD1 is a possible D gene (5 bases). This CDR3 spans 12 amino acids. From germline, CDR1 is MNHNS and CDR2 SASEGT. V shed 5 bases and J shed 3 bases, with 8 bases lying between them. In DNA, the CDR3 is TGTGCCAGCAGTTCTAGGGGCTACGAGCAGTACGTC. This codes for CASSSRGYEQYV.

The rearrangement joins TRBV7-9 to TRBJ2-5; D gene unclear. CDR1 is SEHNR and CDR2 is FQNEAQ in the germline V gene (reference sequence). The ends were cut back, 4 bases at V and 5 bases at J, with 5 bases in the middle. The CDR3 has 11 amino acids. For the CDR3, the DNA is TGTGCCAGCAGCTCCTTCGAGACCCAGTACTTC. Translation gives CASSSFETQYF.

This chain joins TRBV18 and TRBJ2-7; 8 nucleotides match TRBD1. Trimming at V came to 5 bases and at J to 1 base, leaving 4 bases not matched to a gene. CDR1 is KGHSH, CDR2 LQKENI, per germline. The CDR3 loop spans 14 amino acids. The CDR3 sequence: CASSIGQGSYEQYV. The CDR3 DNA reads TGTGCCAGCTCAATTGGACAGGGATCCTACGAGCAGTACGTC.

The chain employs TRBV29-1 and TRBJ2-1; D gene uncertain. The CDR3 runs 12 residues. Germline CDR1 and CDR2: SQVTM and ANQGSEA. Trimming pared 2 bases from V and 5 bases from J, leaving 7 bases between. This CDR3 reads CSVEFANNEQFF. The DNA for the CDR3 is TGCAGCGTTGAATTCGCCAACAATGAGCAGTTCTTC.

This chain connects TRBV7-2 to TRBJ1-2; no clear D. In germline, CDR1 is SGHTA, CDR2 FQGNSA. V was cut by 5 bases and J by 4 bases, with 14 bases left in between. The CDR3 is 14 residues long. CDR3 sequence (DNA): TGTGCCAGCAGCCCAGTCAGGAGCAGCTATGGCTACACCTTC. Its translation: CASSPVRSSYGYTF. Based on the CDR3 plus reference TRBV7-2 and TRBJ1-2, the full variable domain is GAGVSQSPSNKVTEKGKDVELRCDPISGHTALYWYRQSLGQGLEFLIYFQGNSAPDKSGLPSDRFSAERTGGSVSTLTIQRTQQEDSAVYLCASSPVRSSYGYTFGSGTRLTVV.

This clone was recorded only once. The V call is TRBV9, the J call TRBJ1-2; 9 bases agree with TRBD1. The CDR3 contains 14 residues. Germline values: CDR1 SGDLS, CDR2 YYNGEE. The trim removed 4 bases at V and 4 bases at J, leaving 5 bases unmatched. For the CDR3, the DNA is TGTGCCAGCAGCCCGACAGGGGGAACCTATGGCTACACCTTC. It translates to CASSPTGGTYGYTF.

The gene calls are TRBV30 and TRBJ2-3; no clear D gene. Germline V gene sequence: CDR1 GTSNPN, CDR2 SVGIG (reference sequence). The CDR3 runs to 11 residues. Deletions cut 3 bases from V and 5 bases from J, with 6 bases between. The CDR3 sequence: CAWSPRDTQYF. CDR3 DNA sequence: TGTGCCTGGAGCCCGCGAGATACGCAGTATTTT.

The chain combines TRBV11-3 with TRBJ2-1; 11 positions agree with TRBD2. V shed 3 bases, J shed 15 bases, and the junction held 10 bases outside the gene matches. The CDR3 is 14 residues long. Germline values: CDR1 SGHNT, CDR2 YENEEA. CDR3 region: CASSLGTSGGALFF. The CDR3 nucleotides are TGTGCCAGCAGCTTGGGAACTAGCGGGGGCGCTTTGTTCTTC.